Below are 29 T cell receptor beta chains sequenced from a single sample in a study of siplizumab effects on memory and regulatory T cells. Sequenced by immunoSEQ multiplex PCR; TCRdb stores in-frame clones only, minus some. The sample has over 100,000 clones; about 91% are singletons. Sequencing was done on a sample of Tregs sorted from blood. The receptors here all came from a human donor in good health.

The CDR3 reads CASSLFFRSRAPEQFF. The CDR3 nucleotides are TGTGCCAGCAGCTTGTTTTTTCGTTCGAGGGCCCCTGAGCAGTTCTTC. The rearrangement uses TRBV7-9 and TRBJ2-1, with D tentatively TRBD2 (5 bases). The CDR3 loop spans 16 amino acids. V was pared by 3 bases and J by 9 bases, with 21 bases between. Germline CDR1 and CDR2: SEHNR and FQNEAQ (reference sequence).

The chain is built from TRBV5-1 and TRBJ1-6; 7 bases are shared with TRBD1. This CDR3 comprises 13 residues. Germline V gene lookup returns CDR1 SGHRS and CDR2 YFSETQ. Unmatched junction bases numbered 5, after V lost 7 bases and J lost 7 bases. CDR3 residues: CASSGTENSPLHF. The CDR3, as DNA: TGCGCCAGCTCCGGGACAGAAAATTCACCCCTCCACTTT.

The chain recombines TRBV9 with TRBJ1-1, with D possibly matching TRBD1 (5 bases). Deletions cut 2 bases from V and 4 bases from J, with 9 bases between. Germline V gives CDR1 SGDLS, CDR2 YYNGEE. The CDR3 loop spans 13 amino acids. This chain's CDR3 is CASSVEGFTEAFF. The CDR3 nucleotides are TGTGCCAGCAGCGTCGAGGGGTTCACTGAAGCTTTCTTT.

The rearrangement links TRBV4-1 to TRBJ2-1, with TRBD2 matching over 14 bases. There are 18 residues in the CDR3. J was trimmed by 8 bases and V by 0 bases; bases with no gene match: 9. CDR1 MGHRA and CDR2 YSYEKL come from the germline V gene. In DNA, the CDR3 is TGCGCCAGCAGCCAAGAACCCGGACTAGCGGGAGGCAGGTATGAGCAGTTCTTC. Protein: CASSQEPGLAGGRYEQFF.

This rearrangement joins TRBV27 to TRBJ1-1; 7 nucleotides align to TRBD1. V trimming: 7 bases; J trimming: 1 base; junction bases outside the gene matches: 9. In germline, CDR1 is MNHEY, CDR2 SMNVEV (reference sequence). CDR3 length: 15 residues. CDR3 bases: TGTGCCAGCACCCCCTCGACAGGGTCGAACACTGAAGCTTTCTTT. Its translation: CASTPSTGSNTEAFF.

The J gene is TRBJ2-7, the V gene TRBV5-1; D is unclear. Germline assignment: CDR1 SGHRS and CDR2 YFSETQ. Trimming took off 1 base at V and 7 bases at J, with 9 bases between the two ends. CDR3 size: 12 residues. CDR3 region: CASSLRAAEQYF. The CDR3 coding sequence is TGCGCCAGCAGCTTGAGGGCAGCGGAGCAGTACTTC.

This chain joins TRBV15 and TRBJ1-1, with D tentatively TRBD1 (5 bases). The V and J ends lost 3 bases and 0 bases respectively, with 8 bases between them. The CDR3 spans 14 residues. CDR1 is LNHNV and CDR2 is YYDKDF in the germline V gene (reference sequence). CDR3 sequence: CATSRPGVNTEAFF. CDR3 coding DNA: TGTGCCACCAGCAGGCCGGGGGTGAACACTGAAGCTTTCTTT.

The chain combines TRBV6-4 with TRBJ2-3; TRBD1 agrees at 10 bases. The CDR3 runs to 13 residues. The germline CDR1 and CDR2 sequences are MRHNA and SNTAGT. V dropped 5 bases and J dropped 6; count of bases not matched to a gene: 2. The CDR3 protein is CASSRQGADTQYF. In DNA form, the CDR3 reads TGTGCCAGCAGTAGACAGGGGGCGGATACGCAGTATTTT.

This clone came up once. The chain couples TRBV7-8 to TRBJ1-6; D unclear. The germline CDR1 and CDR2 sequences are SGHVS and FQNEAQ. CDR3 length: 13 residues. V was pared by 5 bases and J by 11 bases, with 13 bases between. The chain's CDR3 is CASSPTVLTPLHF. CDR3 nucleotides: TGTGCCAGCAGCCCGACCGTTTTAACACCCCTCCACTTT.

V is TRBV30 and J is TRBJ2-3; perhaps TRBD1 as D (5 bases). The V gene lost 0 bases and the J gene lost 5 bases, with 9 bases spanning the gap. The germline V gene has CDR1 GTSNPN and CDR2 SVGIG (reference sequence). The CDR3 extends over 13 amino acids. CDR3 loop: CAWSVRQLDTQYF. The CDR3 nucleotides are TGTGCCTGGAGTGTACGACAGTTAGATACGCAGTATTTT.

The V gene is TRBV5-1, the J gene TRBJ2-5; 12 bases are shared with TRBD1. The CDR3 spans 17 residues. Germline values: CDR1 SGHRS, CDR2 YFSETQ. Trimming cost V 1 base and J 4 bases; bases outside gene matches: 8. The CDR3 reads CASSLFGTGGLGETQYF. For the CDR3, the DNA is TGCGCCAGCAGCTTGTTTGGGACAGGGGGCTTAGGAGAGACCCAGTACTTC.

The CDR3 DNA reads TGTGCCAGCAGCTCCACTCGGGGCACAGATACGCAGTATTTT. Translation: CASSSTRGTDTQYF. The rearrangement joins TRBV7-2 to TRBJ2-3, with no clear D. With 4 bases removed from V and 1 base from J, the gap between germline ends came to 9 bases. There are 14 residues in the CDR3. CDR1 is SGHTA and CDR2 is FQGNSA in the germline V gene.

The V and J genes are TRBV5-1 and TRBJ1-2; 8 nucleotides match TRBD1. This CDR3 contains 12 residues. Per the germline V gene, CDR1 is SGHRS and CDR2 is YFSETQ. With V trimmed by 4 bases and J by 8 bases, 4 bases remained unmatched. The CDR3 sequence: CASSVTGVGYTF. Here the CDR3 DNA reads TGCGCCAGCAGCGTGACAGGGGTAGGCTACACCTTC.

This chain links TRBV7-9 with TRBJ1-2, with D perhaps TRBD1 (5 bases). Trimming pared 7 bases from V and 2 bases from J, leaving 17 bases between. Germline V lookup: CDR1 SEHNR, CDR2 FQNEAQ (reference sequence). This CDR3 spans 15 amino acids. The CDR3 bases are TGTGCCAGCACCCATGGCGGGGGATCGAACTATGGCTACACCTTC. Its protein product is CASTHGGGSNYGYTF.

This chain joins TRBV5-1 and TRBJ2-7, with a weak D call TRBD2 (5 bases). Trimming cost V 0 bases and J 1 base, with 8 bases left between them. The germline gives CDR1 SGHRS, CDR2 YFSETQ. CDR3 length: 14 residues. The CDR3 here is CASSLAGKSYEQYF. CDR3 nucleotide sequence: TGCGCCAGCAGCTTGGCCGGGAAATCCTACGAGCAGTACTTC.

The chain employs TRBV12-5 and TRBJ2-7, with D unclear. CDR3 length equals 12 residues. V was trimmed by 5 bases and J by 5 bases, leaving 10 bases between them. Germline CDR1 and CDR2: LGHNT and FRNRAP. The CDR3 DNA follows: TGTGCTAGTGGTCCCCGACTGGACGAGCAGTACTTC. Translated, it gives CASGPRLDEQYF.

This chain links TRBV6-6 with TRBJ1-1; a possible D gene is TRBD1 (6 bases). This CDR3 contains 13 residues. The germline CDR1 and CDR2 sequences are MNHNY and SVGAGI (reference sequence). V lost 2 bases, J lost 5 bases, and 9 bases lay in between. CDR3 sequence reads: CASSYRGETEAFF. In DNA, the CDR3 is TGTGCCAGCAGTTACAGGGGGGAAACTGAAGCTTTCTTT.

The V and J genes are TRBV7-3 and TRBJ1-2; TRBD1 agrees at 9 bases. CDR3 length: 15 residues. V shed 5 bases and J 5 bases; nucleotides not matched to a gene: 9. Germline V gene sequence: CDR1 SGHTA, CDR2 FQGTGA. CDR3 nucleotide sequence: TGTGCCAGCAGCGAGGGACAGGGAGGATTATATGGCTACACCTTC. Encoded protein: CASSEGQGGLYGYTF.

This clone was seen more than once but under ten times. The V gene is TRBV2, the J gene TRBJ2-3, with D possibly matching TRBD2 (6 bases). Looked up from germline, CDR1 is SNHLY and CDR2 is FYNNEI. V lost 3 bases, J lost 2 bases, and 12 bases lay in between. The CDR3 covers 15 residues. The CDR3 here is CASSDLAGTTDTQYF. CDR3 nucleotides: TGTGCCAGCAGTGATCTGGCGGGAACCACAGATACGCAGTATTTT. The complete variable domain, with remaining parts taken from reference TRBV2 and TRBJ2-3, reads EPEVTQTPSHQVTQMGQEVILRCVPISNHLYFYWYRQILGQKVEFLVSFYNNEISEKSEIFDDQFSVERPDGSNFTLKIRSTKLEDSAMYFCASSDLAGTTDTQYFGPGTRLTVL.

The rearrangement uses TRBV5-6 and TRBJ2-3; D not certain. The CDR3 length is 13 residues. V lost 4 bases and J 1 base, leaving 7 bases between the germline ends. The germline V gene encodes CDR1 SGHDT and CDR2 YYEEEE. CDR3 protein: CASSGVGTDTQYF. The DNA for the CDR3 is TGTGCCAGCAGCGGGGTCGGCACAGATACGCAGTATTTT.

The CDR3 nucleotides read TGCAGCGTTGAAGACCTAGGGACAGGGGGCATAGATGGCTACACCTTC. This gives the protein CSVEDLGTGGIDGYTF. The chain recombines TRBV29-1 with TRBJ1-2; 12 nucleotides line up with TRBD1. Trimming cost V 0 bases and J 6 bases; bases outside gene matches: 8. Germline V gene data show CDR1 as SQVTM and CDR2 as ANQGSEA. The CDR3 sequence is 16 residues long.

Only one count was recorded for this clone. The genes are TRBV4-1 and TRBJ2-2; 9 bases are a match to TRBD1. The CDR3 sequence is 16 residues long. The trim removed 2 bases at V and 5 bases at J, leaving 6 bases unmatched. Germline V gives CDR1 MGHRA, CDR2 YSYEKL. The CDR3 loop reads CASSQRAGQGTGELFF. CDR3 in DNA: TGCGCCAGCAGCCAAAGAGCAGGACAGGGGACCGGGGAGCTGTTTTTT.

V is TRBV19 and J is TRBJ2-4; tentatively, D is TRBD1 or TRBD2 (5 bases each). CDR1 is LNHDA and CDR2 is SQIVND in the germline V gene (reference sequence). Trimming took off 6 bases at V and 3 bases at J, with 18 bases between the two ends. The CDR3 runs 16 residues. The CDR3 loop reads CASRIKMGVGKNIQYF. CDR3 DNA sequence: TGTGCCAGTAGGATCAAAATGGGGGTTGGCAAAAACATTCAGTACTTC.

The rearrangement joins TRBV5-1 to TRBJ2-6, with 8 positions matching TRBD1. The V gene end was trimmed by 3 bases and the J gene end by 4 bases; junction bases not matched to a gene: 6. This CDR3 contains 16 residues. CDR1 is SGHRS and CDR2 is YFSETQ in the germline V gene. As DNA, the CDR3 is TGCGCCAGCAGCTCGACAGGGGAGGAAGGGGCCAACGTCCTGACTTTC. The encoded protein is CASSSTGEEGANVLTF.

V usage is TRBV18 and J usage is TRBJ1-4, with D hard to call. Germline values: CDR1 KGHSH, CDR2 LQKENI. The CDR3 is 15 residues long. V lost 2 bases to trimming and J lost 0 bases, with 7 bases between them. The chain's CDR3 is CASSPSATTNEKLFF. CDR3 DNA sequence: TGTGCCAGCTCACCATCAGCCACAACTAATGAAAAACTGTTTTTT.

The chain has TRBV5-1 and TRBJ2-7; TRBD2 is a possible D gene (6 bases). CDR3 length equals 12 residues. Trimming took 3 bases from V and 3 from J, leaving 7 bases between them. Germline V gives CDR1 SGHRS, CDR2 YFSETQ. CDR3 nucleotide sequence: TGCGCCAGCAGCTACGGGAGCTACGAGCAGTACTTC. Translated, it gives CASSYGSYEQYF.

The chain couples TRBV11-2 to TRBJ1-2, with D unresolved. The germline V gene has CDR1 SGHAT and CDR2 FQNNGV. The CDR3 is 13 amino acids. Trimming took 2 bases from V and 5 from J, leaving 9 bases between them. The chain's CDR3 is CASSLRNRYGYTF. CDR3 nucleotides: TGTGCCAGCAGCTTACGGAACCGGTATGGCTACACCTTC.

The chain uses TRBV6-6 and TRBJ2-7; TRBD1 aligns across 10 bases. After removal of 1 base from V and 5 bases from J, the junction contained 5 bases not matched to a gene. This CDR3 has 15 amino acids. Germline V gene lookup returns CDR1 MNHNY and CDR2 SVGAGI (reference sequence). The CDR3 DNA reads TGTGCCAGCAGTTACTTGGGGACAGGGGCTAACGAGCAGTACTTC. It yields the protein CASSYLGTGANEQYF.

This chain connects TRBV10-3 to TRBJ2-5; 7 nucleotides line up with TRBD1. Germline CDR1 is ENHRY and CDR2 is SYGVKD. J was trimmed by 2 bases and V by 5 bases; bases with no gene match: 8. The CDR3 length is 15 residues. In DNA, the CDR3 is TGTGCCATCAGTCCCATCCCGGGACAGCAAGAGACCCAGTACTTC. It yields the protein CAISPIPGQQETQYF.